The present T cell receptor (beta chain) was sequenced within a study of blood T cell repertoires in COVID-19. Study context: Collection of acute and convalescent COVID-19 samples took place in the United States, Italy and Spain.

Authors' analysis steps: The assay estimated nucleated cells by amplifying reference gene primers. Repertoires were generated with immunoSEQ multiplex PCR, while TCRdb's copy carries only in-frame clones and drops some. V and J calls and clone size are copied from that table; D and trimming were computed from the DNA. Among 200,000 to 250,000 clones, 85% were seen once, and the ten largest hold 5% to 7%. The CDR3 contains 16 residues. CDR1 and CDR2 (germline): LNHDA, SQIVND (reference sequence). Trimming removed 6 bases from V and 5 bases from J, with 22 bases in between. The sequence came from a woman aged 60 to 75 with active or convalescent COVID-19. The specimen sequenced was peripheral blood. The chain links TRBV19 to TRBJ1-1; tentatively, D is TRBD1 (6 bases). In DNA, the CDR3 is TGTGCCAGTAGGGGGGAGGGACCCACAGGGAGGACTGAAGCTTTCTTT. Protein product: CASRGEGPTGRTEAFF.